Listed below are T cell receptor beta chains from one sample, sequenced in a study of control samples from healthy donors and cancer patients. Produced via immunoSEQ multiplex PCR; TCRdb's table is partial and in-frame only. The sample holds some 150,000 clones; nearly 96% are singletons and the top ten take 1%. The sample was blood. These receptors all come from a woman aged 30 to 39 in good health. The conserved cysteine and the conserved F or W are not part of the CDR3 here. Fields, in order: CDR3 protein, J gene, D gene, V gene, clone size. The D gene is left open where the match is weak. Clone sizes are given selectively: once, few, many, or a class where the clone is expanded.

CDR3: ASSYDRGSGNTIY
J: TRBJ1-3
D: TRBD1
V: TRBV2
size: NA

CDR3: ASARTGTNYGYT
J: TRBJ1-2
D: TRBD1
V: TRBV25-1
size: NA

CDR3: ASSPGGGQPQH
J: TRBJ1-5
D: NA
V: TRBV18
size: NA

CDR3: ASSLVQGFAEAF
J: TRBJ1-1
D: NA
V: TRBV7-8
size: NA

CDR3: ASSSPGLGTNEKLF
J: TRBJ1-4
D: NA
V: TRBV27
size: NA

CDR3: ASSVARNTEAF
J: TRBJ1-1
D: NA
V: TRBV9
size: NA

CDR3: ASSSRARGQPQH
J: TRBJ1-5
D: NA
V: TRBV5-6
size: NA

CDR3: ASSPGTGTGETQY
J: TRBJ2-5
D: TRBD1
V: TRBV10-1
size: NA

CDR3: ASSKAASSYNEQF
J: TRBJ2-1
D: NA
V: TRBV21-1
size: NA

CDR3: ASSLVAPPHTEAF
J: TRBJ1-1
D: NA
V: TRBV11-2
size: NA

CDR3: ASSQVFSRGVQTRDTQY
J: TRBJ2-3
D: TRBD2
V: TRBV4-1
size: NA

CDR3: ASSQDEVGPNTGELF
J: TRBJ2-2
D: NA
V: TRBV4-1
size: NA

CDR3: ASSRKNYGYT
J: TRBJ1-2
D: NA
V: TRBV28
size: NA

CDR3: ASSLAQGEGTEAF
J: TRBJ1-1
D: TRBD1
V: TRBV5-1
size: NA

CDR3: ASSARGGNEKLF
J: TRBJ1-4
D: NA
V: TRBV3-1/TRBV3-2
size: NA

CDR3: SVVQGAYEQY
J: TRBJ2-7
D: TRBD1
V: TRBV29-1
size: NA

CDR3: ASRPQGDTEAF
J: TRBJ1-1
D: TRBD1
V: TRBV5-1
size: NA

CDR3: ASRKQQGRETQY
J: TRBJ2-5
D: NA
V: TRBV7-2
size: NA

CDR3: ASTPLGSSYNEQF
J: TRBJ2-1
D: NA
V: TRBV9
size: NA

CDR3: ASSLYLDWGGNTEAF
J: TRBJ1-1
D: NA
V: TRBV27
size: NA

CDR3: ASSITKEELSEQY
J: TRBJ2-7
D: NA
V: TRBV7-9
size: NA

CDR3: ASSRQGGLQETQY
J: TRBJ2-5
D: NA
V: TRBV9
size: NA

CDR3: ASNAGSYGYT
J: TRBJ1-2
D: NA
V: TRBV19
size: NA

CDR3: ASSADRANQPQH
J: TRBJ1-5
D: TRBD1
V: TRBV11-3
size: NA

CDR3: ASSLGARGLEHTGELF
J: TRBJ2-2
D: NA
V: TRBV7-8
size: once

CDR3: ATSRDPGTGNSPLH
J: TRBJ1-6
D: TRBD1
V: TRBV15
size: NA

CDR3: ASRADRALYSPLH
J: TRBJ1-6
D: TRBD1
V: TRBV6-5
size: NA

CDR3: ASSYGGRDSPLH
J: TRBJ1-6
D: NA
V: TRBV6-6
size: NA

CDR3: ASSITTGQGSGELF
J: TRBJ2-2
D: TRBD1
V: TRBV7-3
size: NA

CDR3: ASSEKEPPTDTQY
J: TRBJ2-3
D: NA
V: TRBV2
size: once

CDR3: ASSDDVVGLVSQETQY
J: TRBJ2-5
D: TRBD2
V: TRBV6-1
size: once

CDR3: ASSLVAGSSYEQY
J: TRBJ2-7
D: NA
V: TRBV5-1
size: NA

CDR3: ASSLRGLNTEAF
J: TRBJ1-1
D: NA
V: TRBV5-1
size: NA

CDR3: ASTPIRAWNYGYT
J: TRBJ1-2
D: NA
V: TRBV7-8
size: NA

CDR3: ASRMIHRGSPLH
J: TRBJ1-6
D: NA
V: TRBV19
size: NA

CDR3: ASSLRGGRDNEQF
J: TRBJ2-1
D: NA
V: TRBV5-1
size: NA

CDR3: SSSRPGFSTDTQY
J: TRBJ2-3
D: NA
V: TRBV29-1
size: NA

CDR3: ASSVAGRAAISDEQF
J: TRBJ2-1
D: NA
V: TRBV9
size: NA

CDR3: ATSRDPRDSGQPQH
J: TRBJ1-5
D: NA
V: TRBV15
size: NA

CDR3: ATSDNRATNTGELF
J: TRBJ2-2
D: NA
V: TRBV24-1
size: NA